Below, 24 T cell receptor beta chains from the same sample are listed, as sequenced in a study of blood T cell repertoires in COVID-19. Here immunoSEQ multiplex PCR was the method, and the copy in TCRdb shows in-frame clones only, minus some. The table includes 200,000 or so clones, approximately 90% detected once. Sequenced: peripheral blood. The source of these receptors is a man aged 65-85 years with active or convalescent COVID-19.

The gene calls are TRBV3-1 (or the pseudogene TRBV3-2) and TRBJ2-1; 9 bases align to TRBD1. There are 16 residues in the CDR3. CDR1 is LGHDT and CDR2 is YNNKEL in the germline V gene (reference sequence). Trimming took 0 bases from V and 5 from J; bases not matched to a gene: 5. CDR3 DNA sequence: TGTGCCAGCAGCCAAGAACGGGACAGGGAAAACAATGAGCAGTTCTTC. This encodes CASSQERDRENNEQFF.

Notes on this clone: One end of the junction is discordant with germline, which a read error may explain. This chain uses TRBV19 with TRBJ2-3, with D perhaps TRBD1 (6 bases). The germline CDR1 and CDR2 sequences are LNHDA and SQIVND (reference sequence). This CDR3 is 17 amino acids long. The CDR3 DNA reads as TGTGCCAGTAAAGCACTGCTAGCAGGGGCCCTCACAGATACACAGTATTTT. Its protein is CASKALLAGALTDTQYF.

The gene calls are TRBV2 and TRBJ1-5, with 8 bases identical to TRBD1. The CDR3 has 15 residues. Germline V CDR1 and CDR2: SNHLY, FYNNEI. J gave up 3 bases and V 4 bases, and 5 bases lay outside the gene matches. DNA of the CDR3: TGTGCCAGCAGTGGGATACAGGGGGACAATCAGCCCCAGCATTTT. Its protein is CASSGIQGDNQPQHF.

V usage is TRBV5-1 and J usage is TRBJ2-5; TRBD2 matches 11 bases. J gave up 5 bases and V 0 bases, and 6 bases lay outside the gene matches. The CDR3 totals 16 residues. Germline assignment: CDR1 SGHRS and CDR2 YFSETQ. The CDR3 DNA is TGCGCCAGCAGCTTGGGAGGACTAGCGGGTGGGGAGACCCAGTACTTC. Translating it yields CASSLGGLAGGETQYF.

The rearrangement uses TRBV7-2 and TRBJ1-5; D gene uncertain. Germline V CDR1 and CDR2: SGHTA, FQGNSA. This CDR3 is 15 amino acids long. Trimming left V 1 base short and J 1 base short, with 8 bases between. CDR3 bases: TGTGCCAGCAGCTTAGATACGGGGAGCAATCAGCCCCAGCATTTT. Translated, it gives CASSLDTGSNQPQHF.

V gene TRBV7-9 combines with J gene TRBJ2-6, with TRBD1 matching over 11 bases. This CDR3 has 18 residues. Looked up from germline, CDR1 is SEHNR and CDR2 is FQNEAQ (reference sequence). V lost 5 bases, J lost 2 bases, and 8 bases stayed unmatched. CDR3 coding DNA: TGTGCCAGCAGCCCCGGGACAGGGGGTCATGCTGGGGCCAACGTCCTGACTTTC. It is translated as CASSPGTGGHAGANVLTF.

J is TRBJ2-3 and V is TRBV7-9, with a weak D call TRBD1 (6 bases). The CDR3 consists of 15 residues. Germline loops: CDR1 SEHNR, CDR2 FQNEAQ (reference sequence). V dropped 4 bases and J dropped 0 bases, with 11 bases sitting between them. The CDR3 sequence: CASSSPRGSTDTQYF. CDR3 DNA sequence: TGTGCCAGCAGCTCTCCTAGGGGGAGCACAGATACGCAGTATTTT.

The CDR3: CASSLTGPGNTDTQYF. The DNA for the CDR3 is TGTGCCAGCAGTTTAACCGGGCCAGGGAACACAGATACGCAGTATTTT. The V and J genes are TRBV28 and TRBJ2-3; D is possibly TRBD1 (5 bases). Trimming removed 2 bases at V and 2 bases at J, with 14 bases between. Germline CDR1 MDHEN, CDR2 SYDVKM. The CDR3 length is 16 residues.

The V gene is TRBV30, the J gene TRBJ2-1; 8 nucleotides agree with TRBD2. The CDR3 loop spans 14 amino acids. The V gene's germline CDR1 is GTSNPN and CDR2 SVGIG (reference sequence). With V trimmed by 3 bases and J by 6 bases, 7 bases remained unmatched. The CDR3 bases are TGTGCCTGGAGGTCAAGCGGGGGTCGCAATGAGCAGTTCTTC. It translates to CAWRSSGGRNEQFF.

The chain is built from TRBV19 and TRBJ1-1; TRBD1 aligns across 7 bases. After removal of 9 bases from V and 0 bases from J, the junction contained 10 bases not matched to a gene. Per germline, CDR1 LNHDA and CDR2 SQIVND (reference sequence). The CDR3 consists of 15 residues. The CDR3 DNA reads TGTGCCAGCCAGACTTACAGGGGCTTGAACACTGAAGCTTTCTTT. Translated, it gives CASQTYRGLNTEAFF.

The V gene is TRBV19, the J gene TRBJ2-1; 8 positions agree with TRBD2. The CDR3 spans 17 residues. Germline V gives CDR1 LNHDA, CDR2 SQIVND (reference sequence). Trimming removed 3 bases from V and 0 bases from J; junction bases left unmatched: 7. CDR3 in amino acids: CASSITGGRSSYNEQFF. The CDR3, as DNA: TGTGCCAGTAGTATTACGGGAGGGAGAAGCTCCTACAATGAGCAGTTCTTC. Combining the CDR3 with reference TRBV19 and TRBJ2-1 gives the whole variable domain DGGITQSPKYLFRKEGQNVTLSCEQNLNHDAMYWYRQDPGQGLRLIYYSQIVNDFQKGDIAEGYSVSREKKESFPLTVTSAQKNPTAFYLCASSITGGRSSYNEQFFGPGTRLTVL.

This clone was seen a few times. The rearrangement joins TRBV27 to TRBJ2-1; TRBD1 matches at 9 bases. V was pared by 5 bases and J by 5 bases, with 7 bases of the junction left unmatched. The CDR3 runs to 15 residues. Germline V lookup: CDR1 MNHEY, CDR2 SMNVEV (reference sequence). For the CDR3, the DNA is TGTGCCAGCAGTAGGTTGGGACAGGGCAACAATGAGCAGTTCTTC. This codes for CASSRLGQGNNEQFF.

The J gene is TRBJ2-7, the V gene TRBV2, with 7 positions matching TRBD1. The CDR3 is 15 amino acids. CDR1 and CDR2 (germline): SNHLY, FYNNEI. V lost 2 bases to trimming and J lost 1 base; unmatched junction nucleotides: 5. The CDR3 protein is CASSEFGTESYEQYF. CDR3 bases: TGTGCCAGCAGTGAATTTGGGACAGAGTCCTACGAGCAGTACTTC.

This clone was observed once. The rearrangement joins TRBV9 to TRBJ2-5, with D unresolved. CDR1 is SGDLS, CDR2 YYNGEE, per germline. V lost 2 bases and J lost 3, with 2 bases in between. The CDR3 has 11 amino acids. The CDR3 is CASSVKETQYF. CDR3 in DNA: TGTGCCAGCAGCGTTAAAGAGACCCAGTACTTC.

This chain joins TRBV9 and TRBJ1-4; 9 positions agree with TRBD1. The CDR3 loop spans 14 amino acids. V dropped 0 bases and J dropped 6; count of bases not matched to a gene: 0. In germline, CDR1 is SGDLS, CDR2 YYNGEE. The CDR3 here is CASSVGTGDEKLFF. The CDR3 bases are TGTGCCAGCAGCGTAGGGACAGGGGATGAAAAACTGTTTTTT.

This clone appeared once. The chain has TRBV18 and TRBJ2-5; maybe TRBD2 (6 bases). The CDR3 has 17 residues. Trimming took off 0 bases at V and 5 bases at J, with 19 bases between the two ends. The germline gives CDR1 KGHSH, CDR2 LQKENI. CDR3 bases: TGTGCCAGCTCACCACCCGTGGGGGGAGAGCTCCAGGAGACCCAGTACTTC. Its translation: CASSPPVGGELQETQYF.

This chain connects TRBV24-1 to TRBJ1-2; 7 nucleotides align to TRBD1. Germline V CDR1 and CDR2: KGHDR, SFDVKD. J lost 7 bases, V lost 4 bases, and 5 bases had no gene match. The CDR3 covers 13 residues. The CDR3 DNA is TGTGCCACCAGTGAGAGGGGGCCGGGTGGCTACACCTTC. It is translated as CATSERGPGGYTF.

CDR3 amino acids: CAISSGSPDTQYF. The CDR3 coding sequence is TGTGCCATCAGTTCAGGGTCCCCAGATACGCAGTATTTT. The V and J genes are TRBV10-3 and TRBJ2-3; weak D call: TRBD1 (5 bases). The CDR3 runs to 13 residues. V lost 5 bases and J 4 bases, leaving 10 bases between the germline ends. Germline loops: CDR1 ENHRY, CDR2 SYGVKD.

The rearrangement links TRBV28 to TRBJ1-3; no reliable D call. V gave up 7 bases and J gave up 0 bases, with 16 bases separating them. Germline assignment: CDR1 MDHEN and CDR2 SYDVKM. This CDR3 region has 16 residues. The CDR3 region is CASIPRVTGSGNTIYF. CDR3 in DNA: TGTGCCAGCATCCCAAGAGTAACCGGCTCTGGAAACACCATATATTTT.

The chain carries TRBV10-3 and TRBJ2-7, with 12 bases fitting TRBD2. The CDR3 consists of 14 residues. V shed 8 bases and J 2 bases; nucleotides not matched to a gene: 4. Germline CDR1 is ENHRY and CDR2 is SYGVKD. In DNA, the CDR3 is TGTGCCATCGGCCGGACTAGCGGGGCCTACGAGCAGTACTTC. It codes for CAIGRTSGAYEQYF.

J is TRBJ1-2 and V is TRBV27, with a possible D match to TRBD1 (5 bases). This CDR3 comprises 14 residues. In germline, CDR1 is MNHEY, CDR2 SMNVEV (reference sequence). With 2 bases removed from V and 6 bases from J, the gap between germline ends came to 13 bases. CDR3 in amino acids: CASSLIGGGDGYTF. DNA for the CDR3: TGTGCCAGCAGTTTAATAGGCGGGGGGGATGGCTACACCTTC.

This rearrangement joins TRBV5-4 to TRBJ2-5, with D perhaps matching TRBD1 (5 bases). Germline CDR1 is SGHNT and CDR2 is YYREEE (reference sequence). Trimming cost V 0 bases and J 4 bases, with 10 bases left between them. CDR3 length: 14 amino acids. The CDR3: CASSLAGMGETQYF. CDR3 nucleotide sequence: TGTGCCAGCAGCTTGGCAGGGATGGGAGAGACCCAGTACTTC.

This clone was seen once. The V call is TRBV19, the J call TRBJ2-1, with D unresolved. This CDR3 is 13 amino acids long. The germline V gene encodes CDR1 LNHDA and CDR2 SQIVND (reference sequence). V gave up 6 bases and J gave up 3 bases, with 9 bases separating them. This CDR3 is CASRGPLYNEQFF. In DNA form, the CDR3 reads TGTGCCAGTAGGGGCCCACTCTACAATGAGCAGTTCTTC.

The chain employs TRBV15 and TRBJ2-7; D is possibly TRBD1 (5 bases). Trimming removed 0 bases from V and 2 bases from J, with 8 bases in between. CDR3 size: 14 residues. Germline V gene lookup returns CDR1 LNHNV and CDR2 YYDKDF (reference sequence). The CDR3 DNA follows: TGTGCCACCAGCAGAGAAGGGGCCCCCTACGAGCAGTACTTC. Protein product: CATSREGAPYEQYF.